The clone carrying this TCR beta chain was seen at least ten times. The data were obtained in a study of early T cells in non-severe SARS-CoV-2 infection. From germline, CDR1 is DFQATT and CDR2 SNEGSKA (reference sequence). This CDR3 is built from 15 residues. V dropped 3 bases and J dropped 2 bases, with 16 bases sitting between them. In the library, individual cDNA molecules carried attached unique molecular identifiers. TCRdb independently ran MiXCR on the 5' RACE reads; one entry per CDR3 protein. Among just over 60,000 distinct CDR3 sequences listed, 8% to 10% were seen once. The chain couples TRBV20-1 to TRBJ1-1; tentative D call: TRBD1 (5 bases). Sequenced: whole blood. The TCR was taken from an adult who was a healthcare worker with PCR-confirmed SARS-CoV-2 infection or an uninfected control (not recorded which). The CDR3 spells CSASPEIGVNTEAFF. The CDR3 DNA is TGCAGTGCTAGCCCGGAGATAGGGGTTAACACTGAAGCTTTCTTT.